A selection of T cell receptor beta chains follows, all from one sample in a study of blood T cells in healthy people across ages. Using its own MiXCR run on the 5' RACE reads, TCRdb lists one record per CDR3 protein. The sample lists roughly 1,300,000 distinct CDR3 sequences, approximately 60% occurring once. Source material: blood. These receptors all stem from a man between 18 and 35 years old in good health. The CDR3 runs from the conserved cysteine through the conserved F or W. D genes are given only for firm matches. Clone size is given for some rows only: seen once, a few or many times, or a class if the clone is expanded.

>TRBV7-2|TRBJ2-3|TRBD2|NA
CASSVQRGTSSTDTQYF
TGTGCCAGCAGCGTGCAGCGGGGAACCTCTAGCACAGATACGCAGTATTTT
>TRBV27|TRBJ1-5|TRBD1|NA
CASSKQGTNNQPQHF
TGTGCCAGCAGTAAACAGGGGACAAACAATCAGCCCCAGCATTTT
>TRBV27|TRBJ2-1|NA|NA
CASSSQKSSYNEQFF
TGTGCCAGCAGTAGCCAGAAAAGTTCCTACAATGAGCAGTTCTTC
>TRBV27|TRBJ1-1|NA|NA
CASSFQGGSNTEAFF
TGTGCCAGCAGTTTTCAGGGCGGCTCGAACACTGAAGCTTTCTTT
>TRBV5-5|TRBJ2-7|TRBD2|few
CASSPQLRGGEQYF
TGTGCCAGCAGCCCCCAGCTCCGCGGGGGTGAGCAGTACTTC
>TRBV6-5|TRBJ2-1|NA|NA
CASSNFGNEQFF
TGTGCCAGCAGCAACTTCGGTAATGAGCAGTTCTTC
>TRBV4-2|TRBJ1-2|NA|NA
CASRTNYGYTF
TGTGCCAGCAGGACAAACTATGGCTACACCTTC
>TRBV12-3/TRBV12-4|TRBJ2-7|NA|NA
CASQGGMNEQYF
TGTGCCAGCCAGGGGGGGATGAACGAGCAGTACTTC
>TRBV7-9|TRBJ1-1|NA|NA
CASSTPGRAGTEAFF
TGTGCCAGCAGCACCCCGGGAAGGGCCGGCACTGAAGCTTTCTTT
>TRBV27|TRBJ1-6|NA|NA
CASSASGTVLNSPHF
TGTGCCAGCAGTGCATCAGGGACGGTTCTGAATTCACCCCACTTT
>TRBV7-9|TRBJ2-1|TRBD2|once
CASSFNYGLAGANSYNEQFF
TGTGCCAGCAGCTTCAACTACGGACTAGCGGGGGCTAACTCCTACAATGAGCAGTTCTTC
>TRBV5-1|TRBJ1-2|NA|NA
CASSFDWDRANYGYTF
TGCGCCAGCAGCTTTGACTGGGACCGAGCTAACTATGGCTACACCTTC
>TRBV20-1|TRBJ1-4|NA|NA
CSARSGSTNEKLFF
TGCAGTGCTCGCAGCGGGTCGACTAATGAAAAACTGTTTTTT
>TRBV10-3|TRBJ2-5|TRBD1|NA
CAISGGNRGGETQYF
TGTGCCATCAGTGGAGGAAACAGGGGCGGAGAGACCCAGTACTTC
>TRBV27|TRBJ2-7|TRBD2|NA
CASSRRLATLSSYEQYF
TGTGCCAGCAGTCGACGACTAGCGACTCTCAGCTCCTACGAGCAGTACTTC
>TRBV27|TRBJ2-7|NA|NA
CASSPPRTSLYEQYF
TGTGCCAGCAGTCCCCCCCGGACATCCCTCTACGAGCAGTACTTC
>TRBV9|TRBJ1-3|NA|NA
CASEGLVGNTIYF
TGTGCCAGCGAAGGGCTGGTTGGAAACACCATATATTTT
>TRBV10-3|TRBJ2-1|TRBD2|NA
CAISESRGLEVSYNEQFF
TGTGCCATCAGTGAGTCGCGCGGACTAGAAGTCTCCTACAATGAGCAGTTCTTC
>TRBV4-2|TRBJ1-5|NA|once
CASSQVKGRDQPQHF
TGTGCCAGCAGCCAAGTAAAAGGGAGAGATCAGCCCCAGCATTTT
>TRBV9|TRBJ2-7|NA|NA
CASSVEHSAYEQYF
TGTGCCAGCAGCGTAGAACACAGCGCCTACGAGCAGTACTTC
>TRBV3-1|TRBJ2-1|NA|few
CASSPAGYNEQFF
TGTGCCAGCAGCCCGGCCGGTTACAATGAGCAGTTCTTC
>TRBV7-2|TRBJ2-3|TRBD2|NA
CASSFRGGHYTQYF
TGTGCCAGCAGCTTTCGCGGGGGGCATTATACGCAGTATTTT
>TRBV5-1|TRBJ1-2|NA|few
CASSWIPGTEISNYGYTF
TGCGCCAGCAGCTGGATTCCCGGGACTGAGATCTCTAACTATGGCTACACCTTC
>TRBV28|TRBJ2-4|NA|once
CASSPQGLAKNIQYF
TGTGCCAGCAGTCCCCAGGGATTAGCCAAAAACATTCAGTACTTC
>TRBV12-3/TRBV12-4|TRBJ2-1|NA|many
CASSLSRNNEQFF
TGTGCCAGCAGTTTATCAAGGAACAATGAGCAGTTCTTC
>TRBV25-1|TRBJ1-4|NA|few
CASSDLDATNEKLFF
TGTGCCAGCAGTGACTTAGACGCAACTAATGAAAAACTGTTTTTT
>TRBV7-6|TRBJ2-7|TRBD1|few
CASSPTGQGASYEQYF
TGTGCCAGCAGCCCAACTGGACAGGGGGCTTCCTACGAGCAGTACTTC
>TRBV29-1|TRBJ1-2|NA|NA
CSVEDSWDVYGYTF
TGCAGCGTTGAAGATTCCTGGGACGTTTATGGCTACACCTTC
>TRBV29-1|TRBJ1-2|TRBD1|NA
CSGTGWDYGYTF
TGCAGCGGGACAGGTTGGGACTATGGCTACACCTTC
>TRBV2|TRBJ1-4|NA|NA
CASNRASAPTTIVGKLFF
TGTGCCAGCAACAGGGCGTCCGCCCCCACAACGATCGTGGGAAAACTGTTTTTT
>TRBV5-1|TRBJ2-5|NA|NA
CASSSTGMSETQYF
TGCGCCAGCAGCTCCACAGGGATGTCAGAGACCCAGTACTTC
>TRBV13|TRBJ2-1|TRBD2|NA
CASSARSGLSYNEQFF
TGTGCCAGCAGCGCCCGTAGCGGGCTAAGCTACAATGAGCAGTTCTTC
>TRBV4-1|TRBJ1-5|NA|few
CASSQEAVSNQPQHF
TGCGCCAGCAGCCAAGAGGCAGTCAGCAATCAGCCCCAGCATTTT
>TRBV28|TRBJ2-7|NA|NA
CASSLRGVFYEQYF
TGTGCCAGCAGTTTAAGGGGGGTCTTCTACGAGCAGTACTTC
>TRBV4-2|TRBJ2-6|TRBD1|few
CASSQMTGGGGANVLTF
TGTGCCAGCAGCCAAATGACAGGGGGCGGGGGGGCCAACGTCCTGACTTTC
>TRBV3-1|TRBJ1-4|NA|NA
CASSKGYEKLFF
TGTGCCAGCAGTAAGGGCTATGAAAAACTGTTTTTT
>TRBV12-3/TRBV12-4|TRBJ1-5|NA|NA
CASSGSRYSNQPQHF
TGTGCCAGCAGTGGGAGCCGGTATAGCAATCAGCCCCAGCATTTT
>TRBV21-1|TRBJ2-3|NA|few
CASSMGGQPSTDTQYF
TGTGCCAGCAGCATGGGGGGACAGCCTAGCACAGATACGCAGTATTTT
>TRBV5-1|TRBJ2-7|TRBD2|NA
CASSLSGSHNEQYF
TGCGCCAGCAGTCTTAGCGGGAGTCACAATGAGCAGTACTTC
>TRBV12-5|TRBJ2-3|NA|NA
CASGLVTRNTQYF
TGTGCTAGTGGTTTGGTAACGCGGAATACGCAGTATTTT
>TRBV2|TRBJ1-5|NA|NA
CASSETYPQPQHF
TGTGCCAGCAGTGAAACGTATCCCCAGCCCCAGCATTTT
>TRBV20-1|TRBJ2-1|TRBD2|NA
CSARSSGLAGIPPNEQFF
TGCAGTGCTCGGAGTTCGGGACTAGCGGGTATCCCACCCAATGAGCAGTTCTTC
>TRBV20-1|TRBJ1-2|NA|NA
CRADSLFYGYTF
TGCAGGGCGGACAGCTTATTCTATGGCTACACCTTC
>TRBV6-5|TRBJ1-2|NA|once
CASSHRRGRGYGYTF
TGTGCCAGCAGTCACCGCAGGGGCCGGGGCTATGGCTACACCTTC
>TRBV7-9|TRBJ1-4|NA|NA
CASGRVSEKLFF
TGTGCCAGCGGCAGGGTTTCTGAAAAACTGTTTTTT
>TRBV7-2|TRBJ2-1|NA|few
CASSLPGPPYNEQFF
TGTGCCAGCAGCTTACCGGGACCCCCCTACAATGAGCAGTTCTTC